Here is one T cell receptor beta chain with its context. What it binds is unknown. The time point denotes: blood from clinic visit 5 months post-surgery; TSC patient then seizure free. Sequencing was limited to surgery cases with top T cell transcript signatures in brain tissue. This CDR3 has 12 residues. With 3 bases removed from V and 11 bases from J, the gap between germline ends came to 9 bases. Germline CDR1 SGDLS, CDR2 YYNGEE. The protocol was immunoSEQ multiplex PCR, while the TCRdb copy is restricted to in-frame clones and leaves out a portion. The data contain 300,000 to 400,000 clones, roughly 93% of them singletons. These data originate in a study of brain T cells in children with intractable seizures. Regarding the study as a whole: Patients' HCMV serostatus was unknown; virus specificity rests on CDR3 similarity alone.

This receptor was taken from a boy under two years old with tuberous sclerosis and intractable seizures. This material consisted of peripheral blood, taken about 5 months after surgery. The chain couples TRBV9 to TRBJ1-6; D perhaps matches TRBD1 (6 bases). CDR3 DNA sequence: TGTGCCAGCAGCGCGGACAGTACACCCCTCCACTTT. This sequence encodes CASSADSTPLHF.